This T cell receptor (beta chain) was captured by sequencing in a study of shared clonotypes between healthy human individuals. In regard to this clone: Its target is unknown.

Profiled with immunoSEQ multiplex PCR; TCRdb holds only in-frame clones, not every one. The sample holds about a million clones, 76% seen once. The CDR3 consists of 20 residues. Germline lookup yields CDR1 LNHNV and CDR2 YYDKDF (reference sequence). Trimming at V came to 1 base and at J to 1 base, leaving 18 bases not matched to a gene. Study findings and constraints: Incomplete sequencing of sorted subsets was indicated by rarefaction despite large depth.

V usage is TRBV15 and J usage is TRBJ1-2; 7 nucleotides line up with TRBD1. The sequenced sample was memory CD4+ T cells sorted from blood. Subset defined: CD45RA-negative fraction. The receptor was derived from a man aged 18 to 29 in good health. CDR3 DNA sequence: TGTGCCACCAGCAGAGGCGTCCCAGGACAGGACCGGTACCTTAACTATGGCTACACCTTC. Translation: CATSRGVPGQDRYLNYGYTF.